The clone carrying this T cell receptor (beta chain) has at least ten counts. As yet, its antigen is unknown. The data originate from a study of T cell clonality in common variable immunodeficiency. Study-level points and caveats: TCRbeta clonality was increased in CVID versus healthy controls.

Each donor provided about 5 to 9 ml of heparinized whole blood. Libraries were prepared by immunoSEQ multiplex PCR; TCRdb keeps only in-frame clonotypes and omits some of them. The sample contains about 40,000 clones, none of them singletons. This receptor was identified in a person aged 18-70 years in good health. What was sequenced was peripheral blood mononuclear cells.

CDR3 DNA (partial): TGCGCCAGCAGCCAACCCCAGAGTAGCGCGAGCTCCTACAATGAG. This gives the protein CASSQPQSSASSYNE. The CDR3 as a whole reads CASSQPQSSASSYNEQFF. The rearrangement links TRBV5-1 to TRBJ2-1; the D gene is possibly TRBD2 (5 bases). Sequencing ends 3 residues short of the CDR3 end; the germline J gene provides the rest. Trimming shortened V by 4 bases and J by 0 bases, and 20 bases separated the two germline ends. The germline gives CDR1 SGHRS, CDR2 YFSETQ. CDR3 length equals 18 residues.